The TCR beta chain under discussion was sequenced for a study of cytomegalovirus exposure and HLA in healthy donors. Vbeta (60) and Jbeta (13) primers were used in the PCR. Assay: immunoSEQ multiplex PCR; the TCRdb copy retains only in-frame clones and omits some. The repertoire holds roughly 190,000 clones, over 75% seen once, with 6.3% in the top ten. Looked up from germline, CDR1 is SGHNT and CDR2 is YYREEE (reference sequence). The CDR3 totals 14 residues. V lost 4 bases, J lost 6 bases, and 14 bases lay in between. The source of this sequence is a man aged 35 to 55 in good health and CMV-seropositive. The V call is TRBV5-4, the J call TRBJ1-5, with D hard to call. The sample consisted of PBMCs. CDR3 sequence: CASSAQGPGQPQHF. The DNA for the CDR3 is TGTGCCAGCAGCGCTCAAGGTCCGGGTCAGCCCCAGCATTTT.